This entry lists 13 T cell receptor beta chains sequenced from one sample in a study of T cell responses to AZD1222 COVID-19 vaccine. Assay used: immunoSEQ multiplex PCR; TCRdb lists only in-frame clones, some missing. This sample has around 84,000 clones, with approximately 85% found just once. Sequencing used peripheral blood, obtained on day 0 of AZD1222 vaccination. The receptors were gathered from an adult in good health.

The chain links TRBV5-4 to TRBJ2-3; D remains unclear. With 1 base removed from V and 5 bases from J, the gap between germline ends came to 5 bases. In germline, CDR1 is SGHNT, CDR2 YYREEE (reference sequence). The CDR3 is made up of 12 amino acids. The DNA for the CDR3 is TGTGCCAGCAGCTTGCTCAAAGATACGCAGTATTTT. Translating it yields CASSLLKDTQYF.

The chain is built from TRBV5-1 and TRBJ1-4, with 9 bases lining up with TRBD1. Losses at the gene ends were 4 bases for V and 4 bases for J; bases not matched to a gene: 2. CDR1 and CDR2 (germline): SGHRS, YFSETQ. This CDR3 spans 14 amino acids. This CDR3 reads CASSPDRGNEKLFF. The DNA of the CDR3 is TGCGCCAGCAGCCCGGACAGGGGTAATGAAAAACTGTTTTTT.

The chain links TRBV28 to TRBJ1-5; 10 bases agree with TRBD1. The CDR3 is 16 amino acids. Trimming cost V 6 bases and J 6 bases; bases outside gene matches: 11. Looked up from germline, CDR1 is MDHEN and CDR2 is SYDVKM. In nucleotides, the CDR3 is TGTGCCAGCAGGACGCTTGACAGGGGGCTCGGTCAGCCCCAGCATTTT. Protein sequence: CASRTLDRGLGQPQHF.

This clone has only one observation. This chain connects TRBV14 to TRBJ2-7; D possibly corresponds to TRBD2 (5 bases). The CDR3 has 14 amino acids. CDR1 and CDR2 from the germline V gene are SGHDN and FVKESK. Trimming took 1 base from V and 7 from J, leaving 14 bases between them. The CDR3 region has the DNA TGTGCCAGCAGCCAAGGTGTCAGGACGGGGGAGCAGTACTTC. Its translation: CASSQGVRTGEQYF.

The gene calls are TRBV18 and TRBJ1-6; D might be TRBD1 (5 bases). Deletions cut 3 bases from V and 7 bases from J, with 10 bases between. CDR3 length: 14 amino acids. The germline V gene has CDR1 KGHSH and CDR2 LQKENI. The CDR3 sequence: CASSPAPGNSPLHF. The CDR3 DNA follows: TGTGCCAGCTCACCCGCCCCAGGGAATTCACCCCTCCACTTT.

J is TRBJ2-2 and V is TRBV7-9; 10 bases are shared with TRBD1. The CDR3 is made up of 17 amino acids. Germline CDR1 and CDR2: SEHNR and FQNEAQ (reference sequence). Trimming took 2 bases from V and 5 from J; bases not matched to a gene: 8. CDR3 loop: CASSLRGQGVGTGELFF. The CDR3 DNA is TGTGCCAGCAGCTTACGAGGACAGGGGGTAGGGACCGGGGAGCTGTTTTTT.

J is TRBJ1-5 and V is TRBV28, with 7 bases identical to TRBD1. Germline CDR1 and CDR2: MDHEN and SYDVKM. The CDR3 sequence is 16 residues long. V shed 7 bases, J shed 3 bases, and the junction held 12 bases outside the gene matches. This CDR3 reads CASIGSDRTNNQPQHF. In DNA form, the CDR3 reads TGTGCCAGCATTGGTTCGGACAGGACCAACAATCAGCCCCAGCATTTT. Supplemented by reference TRBV28 and TRBJ1-5, the full variable domain reads DVKVTQSSRYLVKRTGEKVFLECVQDMDHENMFWYRQDPGLGLRLIYFSYDVKMKEKGDIPEGYSVSREKKERFSLILESASTNQTSMYLCASIGSDRTNNQPQHFGDGTRLSIL.

This clone showed up just a few times. The rearrangement uses TRBV20-1 and TRBJ2-7, with D hard to call. CDR1 and CDR2 from the germline V gene are DFQATT and SNEGSKA (reference sequence). The ends were cut back, 5 bases at V and 4 bases at J, with 6 bases in the middle. This CDR3 has 10 residues. The CDR3 here is CSADRYEQYF. CDR3 bases: TGCAGTGCTGATAGGTACGAGCAGTACTTC.

The CDR3 DNA follows: TGTGCCAGCAGCTTAACTAGCGGGAGGGGAAATGAGCAGTTCTTC. Translated: CASSLTSGRGNEQFF. J is TRBJ2-1 and V is TRBV7-9, with TRBD2 matching 13 bases. CDR1 SEHNR and CDR2 FQNEAQ come from the germline V gene (reference sequence). Germline trimming cut 2 bases from V and 7 bases from J; bases unmatched to any gene: 2. CDR3 size: 15 residues. The complete variable domain, with remaining parts taken from reference TRBV7-9 and TRBJ2-1, reads DTGVSQNPRHKITKRGQNVTFRCDPISEHNRLYWYRQTLGQGPEFLTYFQNEAQLEKSRLLSDRFSAERPKGSFSTLEIQRTEQGDSAMYLCASSLTSGRGNEQFFGPGTRLTVL.

The chain has TRBV5-4 and TRBJ2-2; D remains unclear. The V gene lost 1 base and the J gene lost 6 bases, with 16 bases spanning the gap. CDR1 SGHNT and CDR2 YYREEE come from the germline V gene (reference sequence). The CDR3 totals 16 residues. In DNA form, the CDR3 reads TGTGCCAGCAGCTTGCGGTCTCCAGGACGGGCCGGGGAGCTGTTTTTT. It encodes CASSLRSPGRAGELFF.

This rearrangement joins TRBV7-9 to TRBJ2-2, with D unclear. CDR3 length equals 18 residues. Germline CDR1 is SEHNR and CDR2 is FQNEAQ (reference sequence). The germline V and J ends were trimmed by 6 bases and 0 bases, with 20 bases remaining between them. The CDR3 nucleotides are TGTGCCAGCAGTAGCTCGGCGGCAGAACTCGCGAACACCGGGGAGCTGTTTTTT. Residues: CASSSSAAELANTGELFF.

V gene TRBV11-2 combines with J gene TRBJ2-7; D not certain. V lost 1 base to trimming and J lost 2 bases, with 3 bases between them. CDR3 length: 12 amino acids. The germline V gene encodes CDR1 SGHAT and CDR2 FQNNGV. CDR3 protein: CASSLGTYEQYF. The CDR3 coding sequence is TGTGCCAGCAGCTTAGGGACCTACGAGCAGTACTTC. The complete variable domain, with remaining parts taken from reference TRBV11-2 and TRBJ2-7, reads EAGVAQSPRYKIIEKRQSVAFWCNPISGHATLYWYQQILGQGPKLLIQFQNNGVVDDSQLPKDRFSAERLKGVDSTLKIQPAKLEDSAVYLCASSLGTYEQYFGPGTRLTVT.

The chain joins TRBV9 to TRBJ1-1, with D maybe TRBD1 (5 bases). Germline loops: CDR1 SGDLS, CDR2 YYNGEE. The germline V and J ends were trimmed by 4 bases and 1 base, with 14 bases remaining between them. The length of the CDR3 is 15 residues. The CDR3 sequence is CASSSRDSTNTEAFF. CDR3 in DNA: TGTGCCAGCAGCTCCCGGGACTCAACGAACACTGAAGCTTTCTTT.